Listed below are T cell receptor beta chains from one sample, sequenced in a study of human thymus T cells. Method: immunoSEQ multiplex PCR; TCRdb's copy keeps in-frame clones and lacks some. Of about 78,000 clones listed, 96% are singletons. Sequenced: thymus tissue. The receptors shown here come from a boy under two years old with a congenital heart defect but otherwise immunologically healthy. The CDR3 runs from the conserved cysteine through the conserved F or W. Fields, in order: V gene, CDR3 length, J gene, D gene, CDR3 DNA, CDR3 protein. The D gene is left open where the match is weak.

v_gene: TRBV25-1
len: 14
j_gene: TRBJ1-2
d_gene: TRBD1
CDR3nt: TGTGCCAGCAGTGGACAGGGGGCGGTCGATGGCTACACCTTC
CDR3aa: CASSGQGAVDGYTF

v_gene: TRBV20-1
len: 11
j_gene: TRBJ2-1
d_gene: NA
CDR3nt: TGCAGTGCTAGAAATTCGGATGAGCAGTTCTTC
CDR3aa: CSARNSDEQFF

v_gene: TRBV7-9
len: 15
j_gene: TRBJ1-5
d_gene: TRBD1
CDR3nt: TGTGCCAGCAGCTCGACAGGGGCTTACAATCAGCCCCAGCATTTT
CDR3aa: CASSSTGAYNQPQHF

v_gene: TRBV7-2
len: 15
j_gene: TRBJ2-3
d_gene: NA
CDR3nt: TGTGCCAGCAGCCCGAGGGGAAGTTCAGGGGGGGTCCAGTATTTT
CDR3aa: CASSPRGSSGGVQYF

v_gene: TRBV10-1
len: 14
j_gene: TRBJ1-1
d_gene: TRBD1
CDR3nt: TGCGCCAGCAGAGGGACAGACCTGAACACTGAAGCTTTCTTT
CDR3aa: CASRGTDLNTEAFF

v_gene: TRBV19
len: 12
j_gene: TRBJ1-2
d_gene: NA
CDR3nt: TGTGCCAGTAGAATTCCTCCCCATGGCTACACCTTC
CDR3aa: CASRIPPHGYTF

v_gene: TRBV7-9
len: 17
j_gene: TRBJ2-1
d_gene: NA
CDR3nt: TGTGCCAGCAGCTTAGGAGTTAGGGGGAAAACAGGCAATGAGCAGTTCTTC
CDR3aa: CASSLGVRGKTGNEQFF

v_gene: TRBV9
len: 14
j_gene: TRBJ2-5
d_gene: NA
CDR3nt: TGTGCCAGCAGCGTAGGGCGGGGAAGGGAGACCCAGTACTTC
CDR3aa: CASSVGRGRETQYF

v_gene: TRBV7-9
len: 14
j_gene: TRBJ2-7
d_gene: NA
CDR3nt: TGTGCCAGCAGCCCCCTTGGGCCGGACTACGAGCAGTACTTC
CDR3aa: CASSPLGPDYEQYF

v_gene: TRBV11-1
len: 16
j_gene: TRBJ2-3
d_gene: TRBD2
CDR3nt: TGTGCCAGCAGCCCCCGTCGGGCGGGGGAGCAAGATACGCAGTATTTT
CDR3aa: CASSPRRAGEQDTQYF

v_gene: TRBV14
len: 14
j_gene: TRBJ2-3
d_gene: TRBD1
CDR3nt: TGTGCCAGCAGCCGGACAGGGACCACAGATACGCAGTATTTT
CDR3aa: CASSRTGTTDTQYF